Following are 19 T cell receptor beta chains from one sample sequenced in a study of OX40 agonist ivuxolimab in advanced cancers. The library was made by the immunoSEQ multiplex PCR assay. Here the immuneACCESS table is served through TCRdb, limited to in-frame sequences with V and J called. Missing clones are a known gap in these copies; in checked studies unresolved V genes cover under half, and the rest lacks a known reason. This sample has 50,000 or so clones in its table, and 91% of those were observed once. The ten largest make up about 9% of the sample. The sample in question was CD4+ or CD8+ T cells sorted from blood, obtained in a trial of the OX40 agonist ivuxolimab. All receptors come from an adult with an advanced solid tumor such as melanoma, head and neck, liver or kidney cancer.

The chain carries TRBV7-3 and TRBJ1-1; no reliable D call. The CDR3 has 13 amino acids. The germline V and J ends were trimmed by 6 bases and 5 bases, with 13 bases remaining between them. Per the germline V gene, CDR1 is SGHTA and CDR2 is FQGTGA. The CDR3 spells CASRSMFGTEAFF. CDR3 sequence (DNA): TGTGCCAGCAGGTCGATGTTTGGGACTGAAGCTTTCTTT.

The chain links TRBV6-6 to TRBJ2-3; D may be TRBD2 (6 bases). Germline CDR1 is MNHNY and CDR2 is SVGAGI (reference sequence). V was shortened by 6 bases and J by 0 bases, with 13 bases between the two germline ends. The CDR3 loop spans 15 amino acids. CDR3 sequence reads: CASRRTKGSTDTQYF. Here the CDR3 DNA reads TGTGCCAGCAGACGGACTAAAGGGAGCACAGATACGCAGTATTTT.

In its sample, this clone was seen a few times. V and J are TRBV6-1 and TRBJ2-3; maybe TRBD2 (6 bases). This CDR3 has 15 amino acids. Germline values: CDR1 MNHNS, CDR2 SASEGT. V lost 4 bases to trimming and J lost 0 bases, with 11 bases between them. The CDR3 region has the DNA TGTGCCAGCAGTGCCCTGGCGGGAAGCACAGATACGCAGTATTTT. Translated, it gives CASSALAGSTDTQYF.

The CDR3 sequence is CASSSGQGYEQYF. As DNA, the CDR3 is TGTGCCAGCAGTTCTGGACAGGGCTACGAGCAGTACTTC. This chain links TRBV9 with TRBJ2-7; 8 nucleotides align to TRBD1. J was trimmed by 3 bases and V by 5 bases; bases with no gene match: 4. CDR3 length equals 13 residues. Germline V lookup: CDR1 SGDLS, CDR2 YYNGEE.

This clone was seen only once. This chain joins TRBV11-2 and TRBJ2-5; TRBD2 matches 9 bases. This CDR3 spans 18 amino acids. The germline V gene encodes CDR1 SGHAT and CDR2 FQNNGV. V shed 1 base and J 0 bases; nucleotides not matched to a gene: 9. CDR3 nucleotides: TGTGCCAGCAGCTTAGTTAGTACTAGCGGGCGGTACCAAGAGACCCAGTACTTC. Translating gives CASSLVSTSGRYQETQYF.

The genes are TRBV7-6 and TRBJ2-7, with D perhaps TRBD2 (7 bases). Trimming took 7 bases from V and 2 from J, leaving 15 bases between them. Germline loops: CDR1 SGHVS, CDR2 FNYEAQ. The CDR3 spans 14 residues. The CDR3 region has the DNA TGTGCCAGCATCAGCGGGGACAAACCCTACGAGCAGTACTTC. Translated, it gives CASISGDKPYEQYF.

The chain joins TRBV28 to TRBJ1-5; 8 bases map to TRBD1. The CDR3 totals 16 residues. With 5 bases clipped from V and 3 bases from J, the junction kept 9 bases outside the gene matches. CDR1 is MDHEN and CDR2 is SYDVKM in the germline V gene. The CDR3 sequence is CASSPGQGVFNQPQHF. CDR3 nucleotide sequence: TGTGCCAGCAGTCCAGGACAGGGTGTATTCAATCAGCCCCAGCATTTT.

The chain recombines TRBV19 with TRBJ2-1; maybe TRBD2 (6 bases). The CDR3 has 16 residues. Trimming removed 2 bases at V and 0 bases at J, with 11 bases between. Germline CDR1 reads LNHDA; CDR2 reads SQIVND (reference sequence). The DNA of the CDR3 is TGTGCCAGTAGTATACTCGGGGGAAGCTCCTACAATGAGCAGTTCTTC. Encoded protein: CASSILGGSSYNEQFF.

The chain is built from TRBV27 and TRBJ2-7; D unresolved. The CDR3 spans 14 residues. The V gene lost 10 bases and the J gene lost 0 bases, with 16 bases spanning the gap. Germline values: CDR1 MNHEY, CDR2 SMNVEV (reference sequence). CDR3 region: CATSFASRSYEQYF. CDR3 coding DNA: TGTGCCACCTCTTTTGCCAGCCGCTCCTACGAGCAGTACTTC.

The rearrangement links TRBV30 to TRBJ2-1; 12 positions match TRBD2. CDR1 is GTSNPN, CDR2 SVGIG, per germline (reference sequence). This CDR3 spans 16 amino acids. With 2 bases clipped from V and 0 bases from J, the junction kept 2 bases outside the gene matches. The CDR3 loop reads CAWSKLAGGSYNEQFF. The CDR3 DNA is TGTGCCTGGAGTAAACTAGCGGGGGGCTCCTACAATGAGCAGTTCTTC.

This clone was counted a single time. CDR3 sequence (DNA): TGTGCCAGCAGCTTAAGCGGACTAGCGGGGAAAGAGCAGTACTTC. Translated: CASSLSGLAGKEQYF. This chain connects TRBV7-2 to TRBJ2-7, with 12 bases aligning to TRBD2. The CDR3 loop spans 15 amino acids. CDR1 is SGHTA and CDR2 is FQGNSA in the germline V gene. V lost 2 bases and J lost 7; bases outside the gene matches: 6. Full variable domain (outside the CDR3, taken from reference TRBV7-2 and TRBJ2-7): GAGVSQSPSNKVTEKGKDVELRCDPISGHTALYWYRQSLGQGLEFLIYFQGNSAPDKSGLPSDRFSAERTGGSVSTLTIQRTQQEDSAVYLCASSLSGLAGKEQYFGPGTRLTVT.

The V gene is TRBV4-3, the J gene TRBJ2-2, with 9 nucleotides matching TRBD2. This CDR3 spans 16 amino acids. The germline V gene has CDR1 LGHNA and CDR2 YSLEER. Trimming took 1 base from V and 4 from J; bases not matched to a gene: 4. CDR3 residues: CASSQGLAGITGELFF. The CDR3 DNA reads TGCGCCAGCAGCCAAGGGCTAGCGGGAATCACCGGGGAGCTGTTTTTT.

The chain combines TRBV30 with TRBJ1-3; a weak D match, TRBD1 (5 bases). This CDR3 comprises 13 residues. V lost 1 base to trimming and J lost 3 bases, with 7 bases between them. Germline CDR1 reads GTSNPN; CDR2 reads SVGIG (reference sequence). In DNA form, the CDR3 reads TGTGCCTGGAGTGGCCAGGGTGGAAACACCATATATTTT. Amino acid sequence: CAWSGQGGNTIYF. Supplemented by reference TRBV30 and TRBJ1-3, the full variable domain reads SQTIHQWPATLVQPVGSPLSLECTVEGTSNPNLYWYRQAAGRGLQLLFYSVGIGQISSEVPQNLSASRPQDRQFILSSKKLLLSDSGFYLCAWSGQGGNTIYFGEGSWLTVV.

The chain joins TRBV15 to TRBJ1-4, with D unresolved. The germline gives CDR1 LNHNV, CDR2 YYDKDF (reference sequence). The germline V and J ends were trimmed by 1 base and 5 bases, with 11 bases remaining between them. The CDR3 extends over 15 amino acids. The CDR3 reads CATSRGRSLNEKLFF. As DNA, the CDR3 is TGTGCCACCAGCAGAGGCCGGTCCCTGAATGAAAAACTGTTTTTT. The full variable domain, its missing parts supplied by reference TRBV15 and TRBJ1-4, is DAMVIQNPRYQVTQFGKPVTLSCSQTLNHNVMYWYQQKSSQAPKLLFHYYDKDFNNEADTPDNFQSRRPNTSFCFLDIRSPGLGDTAMYLCATSRGRSLNEKLFFGSGTQLSVL.

This clone turned up a few times. The chain couples TRBV14 to TRBJ2-7; a possible D gene is TRBD1 (6 bases). Germline CDR1 and CDR2: SGHDN and FVKESK. Trimming took 4 bases from V and 4 from J, leaving 14 bases between them. The CDR3 runs 14 residues. The CDR3 spells CASSLGTPWYEQYF. In DNA form, the CDR3 reads TGTGCCAGCAGCCTTGGGACACCCTGGTACGAGCAGTACTTC.

This chain connects TRBV27 to TRBJ2-7; TRBD1 matches 8 bases. The CDR3 is made up of 13 amino acids. The germline V gene encodes CDR1 MNHEY and CDR2 SMNVEV (reference sequence). The ends lost 1 base at V and 6 bases at J; junction bases unmatched: 2. The CDR3 sequence: CASSLLTGVEQYF. The CDR3 DNA reads TGTGCCAGCAGTTTATTGACAGGGGTCGAGCAGTACTTC.

The chain employs TRBV18 and TRBJ2-1; D unclear. Between the trimmed V and J ends, which lost 3 bases and 4 bases, there was a span of 7 bases. This CDR3 is built from 13 residues. Germline V gene sequence: CDR1 KGHSH, CDR2 LQKENI. The CDR3 DNA sequence: TGTGCCAGCTCACCCATACAGTACAATGAGCAGTTCTTC. This encodes CASSPIQYNEQFF.

V gene TRBV13 combines with J gene TRBJ1-1; D remains ambiguous. V was trimmed by 5 bases and J by 5 bases, leaving 18 bases between them. The CDR3 has 15 amino acids. The germline gives CDR1 PRHDT, CDR2 FYEKMQ (reference sequence). The CDR3 region is CASSPGGLGRTEAFF. The CDR3 nucleotides are TGTGCCAGCAGCCCAGGCGGGTTGGGGAGAACTGAAGCTTTCTTT.

The V gene is TRBV6-1, the J gene TRBJ2-7; D unresolved. The CDR3 contains 15 residues. From germline, CDR1 is MNHNS and CDR2 SASEGT. With 3 bases removed from V and 4 bases from J, the gap between germline ends came to 16 bases. The CDR3 DNA follows: TGTGCCAGCAGTGAGAAAAGGTCCGCAAGTTACGAGCAGTACTTC. It encodes CASSEKRSASYEQYF.